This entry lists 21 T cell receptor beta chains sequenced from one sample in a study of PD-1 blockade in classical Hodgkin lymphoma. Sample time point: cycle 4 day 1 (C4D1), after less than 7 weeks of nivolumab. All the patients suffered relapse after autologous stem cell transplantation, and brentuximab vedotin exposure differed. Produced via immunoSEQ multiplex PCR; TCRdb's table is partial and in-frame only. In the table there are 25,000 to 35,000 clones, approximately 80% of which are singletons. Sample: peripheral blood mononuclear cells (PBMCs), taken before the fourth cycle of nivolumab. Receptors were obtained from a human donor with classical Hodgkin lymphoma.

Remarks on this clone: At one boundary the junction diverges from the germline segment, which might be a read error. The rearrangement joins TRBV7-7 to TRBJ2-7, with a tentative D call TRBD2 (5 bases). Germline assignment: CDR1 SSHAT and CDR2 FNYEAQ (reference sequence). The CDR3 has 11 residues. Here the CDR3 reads CASSFPGNAYF. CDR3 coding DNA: TGTGCTAGCAGCTTCCCGGGGAATGCGTACTTC.

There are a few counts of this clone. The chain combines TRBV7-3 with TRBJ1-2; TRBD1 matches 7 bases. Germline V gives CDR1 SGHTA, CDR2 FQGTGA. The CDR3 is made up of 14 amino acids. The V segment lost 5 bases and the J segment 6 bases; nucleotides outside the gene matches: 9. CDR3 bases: TGTGCCAGCAGCCAGGACAGGCTGGGACATGGCTACACCTTC. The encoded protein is CASSQDRLGHGYTF.

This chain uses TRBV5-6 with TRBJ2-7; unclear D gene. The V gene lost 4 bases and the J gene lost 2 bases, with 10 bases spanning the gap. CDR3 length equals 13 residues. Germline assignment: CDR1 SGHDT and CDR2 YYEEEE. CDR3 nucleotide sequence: TGTGCCAGCAGCCCTGACACGACCTACGAGCAGTACTTC. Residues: CASSPDTTYEQYF. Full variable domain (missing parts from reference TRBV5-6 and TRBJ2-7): DAGVTQSPTHLIKTRGQQVTLRCSPKSGHDTVSWYQQALGQGPQFIFQYYEEEERQRGNFPDRFSGHQFPNYSSELNVNALLLGDSALYLCASSPDTTYEQYFGPGTRLTVT.

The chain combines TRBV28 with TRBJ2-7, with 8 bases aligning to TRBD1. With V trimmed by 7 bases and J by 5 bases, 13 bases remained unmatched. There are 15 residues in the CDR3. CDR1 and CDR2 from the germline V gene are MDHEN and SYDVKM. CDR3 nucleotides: TGTGCCAGCACGCGGGACATGACAGGGGACAACGAGCAGTACTTC. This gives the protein CASTRDMTGDNEQYF.

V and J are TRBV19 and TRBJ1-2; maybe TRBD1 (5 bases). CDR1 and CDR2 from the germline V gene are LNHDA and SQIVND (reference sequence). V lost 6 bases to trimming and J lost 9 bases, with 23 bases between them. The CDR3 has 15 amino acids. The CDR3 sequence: CASSAPLPGPGSYTF. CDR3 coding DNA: TGTGCCAGTAGCGCTCCCCTGCCAGGGCCCGGGAGCTACACCTTC.

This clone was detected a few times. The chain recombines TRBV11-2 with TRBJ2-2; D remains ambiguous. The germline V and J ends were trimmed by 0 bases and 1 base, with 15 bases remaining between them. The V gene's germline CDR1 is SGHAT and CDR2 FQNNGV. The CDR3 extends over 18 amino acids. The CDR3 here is CASSLDILETLNTGELFF. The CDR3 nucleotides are TGTGCCAGCAGCTTAGATATCCTGGAGACACTGAACACCGGGGAGCTGTTTTTT.

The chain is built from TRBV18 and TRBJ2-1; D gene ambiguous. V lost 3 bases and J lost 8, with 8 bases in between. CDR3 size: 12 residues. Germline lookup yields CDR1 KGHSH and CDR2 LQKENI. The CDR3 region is CASSPQGYEQFF. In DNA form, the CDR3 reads TGTGCCAGCTCACCCCAAGGCTATGAGCAGTTCTTC.

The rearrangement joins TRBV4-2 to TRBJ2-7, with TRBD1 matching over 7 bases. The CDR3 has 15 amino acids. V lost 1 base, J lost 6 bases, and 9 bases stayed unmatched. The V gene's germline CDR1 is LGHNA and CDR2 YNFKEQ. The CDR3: CASSQAFSQGSEQYF. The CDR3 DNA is TGTGCCAGCAGCCAAGCCTTTTCACAGGGGAGCGAGCAGTACTTC.

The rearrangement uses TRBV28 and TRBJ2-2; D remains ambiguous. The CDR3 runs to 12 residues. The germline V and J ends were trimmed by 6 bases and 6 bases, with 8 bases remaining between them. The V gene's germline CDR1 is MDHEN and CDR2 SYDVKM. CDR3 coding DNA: TGTGCCAGCAGCCTAACTGCCGGGGAGCTGTTTTTT. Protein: CASSLTAGELFF. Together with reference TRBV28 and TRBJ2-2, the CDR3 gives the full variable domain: DVKVTQSSRYLVKRTGEKVFLECVQDMDHENMFWYRQDPGLGLRLIYFSYDVKMKEKGDIPEGYSVSREKKERFSLILESASTNQTSMYLCASSLTAGELFFGEGSRLTVL.

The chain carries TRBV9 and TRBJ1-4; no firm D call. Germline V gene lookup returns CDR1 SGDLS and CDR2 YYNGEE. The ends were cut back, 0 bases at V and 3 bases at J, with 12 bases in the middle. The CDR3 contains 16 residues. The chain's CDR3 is CASSVGGPRANEKLFF. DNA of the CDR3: TGTGCCAGCAGCGTAGGCGGCCCCCGGGCTAATGAAAAACTGTTTTTT.

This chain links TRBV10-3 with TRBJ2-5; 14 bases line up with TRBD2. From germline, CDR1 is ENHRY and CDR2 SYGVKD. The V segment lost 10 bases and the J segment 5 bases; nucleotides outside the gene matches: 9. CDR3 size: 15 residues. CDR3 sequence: CATLGTSGGEETQYF. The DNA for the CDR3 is TGTGCCACCCTGGGGACTAGCGGGGGTGAGGAGACCCAGTACTTC.

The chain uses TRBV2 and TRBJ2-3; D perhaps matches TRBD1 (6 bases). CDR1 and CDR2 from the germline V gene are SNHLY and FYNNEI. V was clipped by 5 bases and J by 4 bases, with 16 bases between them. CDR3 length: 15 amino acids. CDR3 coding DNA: TGTGCCAGCAGTTCAGCGACAGGAGTACCAGATACGCAGTATTTT. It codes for CASSSATGVPDTQYF. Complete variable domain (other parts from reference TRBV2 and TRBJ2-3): EPEVTQTPSHQVTQMGQEVILRCVPISNHLYFYWYRQILGQKVEFLVSFYNNEISEKSEIFDDQFSVERPDGSNFTLKIRSTKLEDSAMYFCASSSATGVPDTQYFGPGTRLTVL.

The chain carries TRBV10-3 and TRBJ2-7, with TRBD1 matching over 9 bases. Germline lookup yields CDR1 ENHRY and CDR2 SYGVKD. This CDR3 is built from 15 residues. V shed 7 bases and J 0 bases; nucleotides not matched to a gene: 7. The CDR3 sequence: CAIMRTGASSYEQYF. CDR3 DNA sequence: TGTGCCATCATGAGGACAGGGGCAAGCTCCTACGAGCAGTACTTC.

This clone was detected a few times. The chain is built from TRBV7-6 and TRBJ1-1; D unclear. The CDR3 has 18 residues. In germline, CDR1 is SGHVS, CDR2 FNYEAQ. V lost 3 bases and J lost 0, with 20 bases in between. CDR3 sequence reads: CASSFPLSAGPMNTEAFF. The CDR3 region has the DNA TGTGCCAGCAGCTTCCCCTTATCTGCAGGACCTATGAACACTGAAGCTTTCTTT. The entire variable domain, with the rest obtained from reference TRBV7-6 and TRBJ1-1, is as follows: GAGVSQSPRYKVTKRGQDVALRCDPISGHVSLYWYRQALGQGPEFLTYFNYEAQQDKSGLPNDRFSAERPEGSISTLTIQRTEQRDSAMYRCASSFPLSAGPMNTEAFFGQGTRLTVV.

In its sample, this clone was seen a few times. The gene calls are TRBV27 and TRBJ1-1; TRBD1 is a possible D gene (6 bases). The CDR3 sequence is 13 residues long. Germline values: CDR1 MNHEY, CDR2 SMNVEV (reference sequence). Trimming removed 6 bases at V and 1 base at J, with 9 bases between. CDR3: CASSQQGNTEAFF. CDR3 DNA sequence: TGTGCCAGCAGCCAACAGGGGAACACTGAAGCTTTCTTT.

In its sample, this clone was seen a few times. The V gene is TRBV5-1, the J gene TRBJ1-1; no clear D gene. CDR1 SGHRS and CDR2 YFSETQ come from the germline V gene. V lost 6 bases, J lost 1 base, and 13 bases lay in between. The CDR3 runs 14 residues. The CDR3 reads CASKVFKENTEAFF. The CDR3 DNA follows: TGCGCCAGCAAAGTGTTTAAGGAGAACACTGAAGCTTTCTTT. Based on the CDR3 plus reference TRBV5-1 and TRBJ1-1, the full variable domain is KAGVTQTPRYLIKTRGQQVTLSCSPISGHRSVSWYQQTPGQGLQFLFEYFSETQRNKGNFPGRFSGRQFSNSRSEMNVSTLELGDSALYLCASKVFKENTEAFFGQGTRLTVV.

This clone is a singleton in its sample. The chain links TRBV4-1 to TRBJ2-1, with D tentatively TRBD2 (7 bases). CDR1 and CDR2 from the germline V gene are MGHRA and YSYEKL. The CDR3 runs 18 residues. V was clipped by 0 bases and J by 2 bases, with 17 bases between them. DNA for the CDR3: TGCGCCAGCAGCCAAGATGCGGTTTCGGGGGGCCCCTACAATGAGCAGTTCTTC. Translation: CASSQDAVSGGPYNEQFF.

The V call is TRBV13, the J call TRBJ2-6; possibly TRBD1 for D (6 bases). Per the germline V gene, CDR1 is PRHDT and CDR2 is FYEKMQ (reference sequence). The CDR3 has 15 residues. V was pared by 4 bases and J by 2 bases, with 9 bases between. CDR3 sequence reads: CASSYGQTGANVLTF. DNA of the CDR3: TGTGCCAGCAGCTATGGACAGACTGGGGCCAACGTCCTGACTTTC.

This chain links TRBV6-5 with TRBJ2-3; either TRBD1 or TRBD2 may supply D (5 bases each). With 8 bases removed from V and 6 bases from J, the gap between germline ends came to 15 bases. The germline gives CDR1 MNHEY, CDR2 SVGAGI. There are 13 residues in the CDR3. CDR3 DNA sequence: TGTGCCAGCCTTGACTACCGGGGCGATACGCAGTATTTT. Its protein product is CASLDYRGDTQYF.

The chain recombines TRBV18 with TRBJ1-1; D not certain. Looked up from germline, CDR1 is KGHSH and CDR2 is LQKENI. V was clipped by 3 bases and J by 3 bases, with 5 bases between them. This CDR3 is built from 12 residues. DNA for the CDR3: TGTGCCAGCTCACCCCTTGACACTGAAGCTTTCTTT. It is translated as CASSPLDTEAFF.

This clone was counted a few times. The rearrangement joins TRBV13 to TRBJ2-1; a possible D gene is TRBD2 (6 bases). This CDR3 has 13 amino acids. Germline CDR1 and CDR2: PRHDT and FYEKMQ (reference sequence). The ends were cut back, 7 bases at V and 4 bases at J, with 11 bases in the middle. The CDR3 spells CASIARGYNEQFF. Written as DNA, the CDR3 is TGTGCCAGCATTGCGCGGGGTTACAATGAGCAGTTCTTC. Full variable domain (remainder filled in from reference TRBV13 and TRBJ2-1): AAGVIQSPRHLIKEKRETATLKCYPIPRHDTVYWYQQGPGQDPQFLISFYEKMQSDKGSIPDRFSAQQFSDYHSELNMSSLELGDSALYFCASIARGYNEQFFGPGTRLTVL.